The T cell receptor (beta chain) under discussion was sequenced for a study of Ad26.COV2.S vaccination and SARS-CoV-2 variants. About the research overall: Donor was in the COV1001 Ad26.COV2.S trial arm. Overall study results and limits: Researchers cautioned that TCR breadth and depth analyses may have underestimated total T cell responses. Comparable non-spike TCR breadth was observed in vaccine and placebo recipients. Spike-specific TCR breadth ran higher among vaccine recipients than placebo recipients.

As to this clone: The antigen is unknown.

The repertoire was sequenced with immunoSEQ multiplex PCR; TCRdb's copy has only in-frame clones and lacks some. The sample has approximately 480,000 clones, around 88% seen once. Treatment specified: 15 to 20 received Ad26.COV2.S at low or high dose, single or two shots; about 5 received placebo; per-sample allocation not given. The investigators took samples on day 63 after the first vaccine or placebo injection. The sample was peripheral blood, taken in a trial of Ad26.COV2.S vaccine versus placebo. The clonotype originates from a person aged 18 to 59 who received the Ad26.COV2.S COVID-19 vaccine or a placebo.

Here the CDR3 DNA reads TGTGCCAGCAGCTTAGGGTTGCGGGAGGGCCGAGAGCAGTACTTC. Its protein is CASSLGLREGREQYF. This chain links TRBV11-2 with TRBJ2-7; 9 nucleotides agree with TRBD2. This CDR3 has 15 residues. CDR1 is SGHAT and CDR2 is FQNNGV in the germline V gene. V shed 1 base, J shed 7 bases, and the junction held 8 bases outside the gene matches.